This TCR beta chain is from a study of CD4+ T cells in melanoma. A remark on this clone: Its antigen is unknown.

The data were produced by immunoSEQ multiplex PCR, yet TCRdb's version contains in-frame clones alone and is incomplete. The sample carries tens of thousands of clones, roughly 69% recorded once. Study-wide findings and caveats: In melanoma, neoantigen-specific CD4+ T cells reportedly differed in differentiation state. CD8+ T cell, macrophage and B cell function reportedly correlated with neoantigen-specific CD4+ T cells.

Germline V lookup: CDR1 SGHVS, CDR2 FNYEAQ. CDR3 length: 14 residues. Trimming shortened V by 1 base and J by 6 bases, and 11 bases separated the two germline ends. The sequencing input was tumor tissue. The chain uses TRBV7-6 and TRBJ2-3; D not certain. This sequence was found in a human donor with melanoma. The CDR3 protein is CASSLVGRSDTQYF. The CDR3 nucleotides read TGTGCCAGCAGCTTAGTCGGCAGGTCGGATACGCAGTATTTT. Looking up the rest from reference TRBV7-6 and TRBJ2-3 gives the full variable domain: GAGVSQSPRYKVTKRGQDVALRCDPISGHVSLYWYRQALGQGPEFLTYFNYEAQQDKSGLPNDRFSAERPEGSISTLTIQRTEQRDSAMYRCASSLVGRSDTQYFGPGTRLTVL.